A selection of T cell receptor beta chains follows, all from one sample in a study of beta chain features in type 1 diabetes. This table comes from immunoSEQ multiplex PCR, and its TCRdb copy is limited to in-frame clones, with some not included. The sample has under 200,000 clones, 8% to 9.5% seen once. The sequencing sample was made of central memory CD4+ T cells from blood. Receptors originate from a woman aged 18 to 35 with type 1 diabetes. The conserved cysteine and the conserved F or W are not part of the CDR3 here. Expanded clones get a size class; other rows say once, few or many, or leave the size out.

>NA|TRBV7-9
ASSQESVRENIQY
>few|TRBV7-4
ASSFCLTVNGYT
>NA|TRBV7-2
ASSPVRLSGELF
>few|TRBV2
ATGTDNSPLH
>NA|TRBV7-3
ASSRSHTDTQY
>few|TRBV20-1
SARDTQAF
>NA|TRBV5-1
ASSLAGGQTDTQY
>few|TRBV5-1
ASSFGGRGSFYEQY
>NA|TRBV11-2
ASSLDRQGQAF
>NA|TRBV27
ASSPGTGLGKTQY
>few|TRBV19
ASRDRGLGDTQY
>many|TRBV28
ASSRTVQETQY